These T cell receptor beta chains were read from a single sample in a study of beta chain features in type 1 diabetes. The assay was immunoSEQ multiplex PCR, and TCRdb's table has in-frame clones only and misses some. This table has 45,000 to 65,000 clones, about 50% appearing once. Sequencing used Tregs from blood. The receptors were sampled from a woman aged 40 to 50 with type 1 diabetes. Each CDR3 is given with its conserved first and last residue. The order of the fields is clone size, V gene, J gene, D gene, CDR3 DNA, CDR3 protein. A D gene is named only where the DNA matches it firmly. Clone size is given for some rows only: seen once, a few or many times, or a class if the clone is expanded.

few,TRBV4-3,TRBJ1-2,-,TGCGCCAGCAGCCAACCCGGGACAAATAACTATGGCTACACCTTC,CASSQPGTNNYGYTF
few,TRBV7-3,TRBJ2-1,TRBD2,TGTGCCAGCAGCTCGACTAGCGCTCATGGCGGGAATGAGCAGTTCTTC,CASSSTSAHGGNEQFF
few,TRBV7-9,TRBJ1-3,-,TGTGCCAGCAGCTTCCAGGGACTCGGAGACACCATATATTTT,CASSFQGLGDTIYF
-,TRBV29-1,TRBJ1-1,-,TGCAGCGTTGCATTGGTGCAGGCGATTTGGGAGACTGAAGCTTTCTTT,CSVALVQAIWETEAFF
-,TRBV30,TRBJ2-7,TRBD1,TGTGCCTCGGACAGGGGGGGAAGAGAGCAGTACTTC,CASDRGGREQYF
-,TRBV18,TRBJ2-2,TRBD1,TGTGCCAGCTCACTGGGACAGGGAGTCGCCGGGGAGCTGTTTTTT,CASSLGQGVAGELFF
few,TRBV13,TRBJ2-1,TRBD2,TGTGCCAGCAGTCCGATAGCGGGAGCCAGTCTCCTATACAATGAGCAGTTCTTC,CASSPIAGASLLYNEQFF
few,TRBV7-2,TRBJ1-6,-,TGTGCCAGCAGCTTAAGCGGCGGGACCCCCCTCCACTTT,CASSLSGGTPLHF
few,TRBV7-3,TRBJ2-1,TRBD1,TGTGCCAGCAGCTACTGGGACAGTTCCTACAATGAGCAGTTCTTC,CASSYWDSSYNEQFF
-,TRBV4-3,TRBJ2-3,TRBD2,TGCGCCAGCAGCCAAGTACATGTAAGCGGGAGTTTCATCGCAGATACGCAGTATTTT,CASSQVHVSGSFIADTQYF
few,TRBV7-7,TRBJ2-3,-,TGTGCCAGCAGCCAAGCGCCGGGTGCAGATACGCAGTATTTT,CASSQAPGADTQYF
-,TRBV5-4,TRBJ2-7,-,TGTGCCAGCAGCTTGGGGGGCAGAGGCGAGCAGTACTTC,CASSLGGRGEQYF
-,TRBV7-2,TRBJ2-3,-,TGTGCCAGCAGCTTAGCTGGCCTGTCAGATACGCAGTATTTT,CASSLAGLSDTQYF
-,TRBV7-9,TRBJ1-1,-,TGTGCCAGCAGCTTTTCCCAGAACACTGAAGCTTTCTTT,CASSFSQNTEAFF
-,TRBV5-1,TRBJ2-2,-,TGCGCCAGCAGCTTGATGGGGGCTGACACCGGGGAGCTGTTTTTT,CASSLMGADTGELFF
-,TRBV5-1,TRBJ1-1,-,TGCGCCAGCAGCTTGGGAGCCTCTGAAGCTTTCTTT,CASSLGASEAFF
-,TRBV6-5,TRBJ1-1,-,TGTGCCAGCAGTTACTCGGGGAGAACTGAAGCTTTCTTT,CASSYSGRTEAFF
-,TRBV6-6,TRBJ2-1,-,TGTGCCAGCAGTTACTCGGAGGGACGGCGGGGTGAGCAGTTCTTC,CASSYSEGRRGEQFF
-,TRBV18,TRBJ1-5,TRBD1,TGTGCCAGCTCATGGGGACAGGGTAATCAGCCCCAGCATTTT,CASSWGQGNQPQHF
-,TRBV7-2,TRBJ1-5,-,TGTGCCAGCAGCTTTTGGTCTTCAGGTCAGCCCCAGCATTTT,CASSFWSSGQPQHF
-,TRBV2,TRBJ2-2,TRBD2,TGTGCCAGCAGTGATGAAATAGCGGGAGGGTATAAGGAGAACACCGGGGAGCTGTTTTTT,CASSDEIAGGYKENTGELFF
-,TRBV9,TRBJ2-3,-,TGTGCCAGCAGCCCAGGGTACACAGATACGCAGTATTTT,CASSPGYTDTQYF
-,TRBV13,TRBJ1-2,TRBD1,TGTGCCAGCAGCGAATCAACCGGGACAGACTATGGCTACACCTTC,CASSESTGTDYGYTF
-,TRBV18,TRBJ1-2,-,TGTGCCAGCTCACCAGAGGGCCCCTATGGCTACACCTTC,CASSPEGPYGYTF
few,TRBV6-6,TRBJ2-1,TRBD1,TGTGCCAGCAGGTCCAGGGGGCGAACCAATGAGCAGTTCTTC,CASRSRGRTNEQFF
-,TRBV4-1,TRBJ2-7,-,TGCGCCAGCAGCCAAGCCCACGGGTCGCCCTACGAGCAGTACTTC,CASSQAHGSPYEQYF
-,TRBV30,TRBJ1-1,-,TGTGCCTGGAAACGGGAGACAGAAGCTTTCTTT,CAWKRETEAFF
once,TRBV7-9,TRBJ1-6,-,TGTGCCAGCAGCTTCACGGTGGAGGCTAATTCACCCCTCCACTTT,CASSFTVEANSPLHF
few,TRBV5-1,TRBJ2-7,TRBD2,TGCGCCAGCAGCCGGATGTCTAGCGGGAGCTACGAGCAGTACTTC,CASSRMSSGSYEQYF
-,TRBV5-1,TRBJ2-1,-,TGCGCCAGCAGCTTGGACGGGTTAAGGTACAATGAGCAGTTCTTC,CASSLDGLRYNEQFF
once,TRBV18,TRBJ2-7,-,TGTGCCAGCTCACGTGTAGGGGGGGACTACGAGCAGTACTTC,CASSRVGGDYEQYF
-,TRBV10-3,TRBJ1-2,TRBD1,TGTGCCATCAGTGTCGCAGGGGGGAACTATGGCTACACCTTC,CAISVAGGNYGYTF
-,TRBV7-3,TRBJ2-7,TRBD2,TGTGCCAGCAGCCCATCTGGGACTACCCCGGAGCAGTACTTC,CASSPSGTTPEQYF
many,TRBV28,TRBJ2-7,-,TGTGCCGGTTCCCAGCGGGACAGGACTCCCTACGAGCAGTACTTC,CAGSQRDRTPYEQYF
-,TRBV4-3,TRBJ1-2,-,TGCGCCAGCAGCCCAATCGGGACTAACTATGGCTACACCTTC,CASSPIGTNYGYTF
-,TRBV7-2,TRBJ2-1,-,TGTGCCAGCAGCTCGGACTTAGAGCAGTTCTTC,CASSSDLEQFF
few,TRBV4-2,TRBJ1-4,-,TGTGCCAGCAGCCGCCCCCAAGGAGGCCTTGCTAATGAAAAACTGTTTTTT,CASSRPQGGLANEKLFF
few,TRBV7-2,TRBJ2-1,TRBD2,TGTGCCAGCAGCAAGACTAGCGGGAGCTACAATGAGCAGTTCTTC,CASSKTSGSYNEQFF
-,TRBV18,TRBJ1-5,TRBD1,TGTGCCAGCTCACTACAAAGGGGGCGAGGACAGCCCCAGCATTTT,CASSLQRGRGQPQHF
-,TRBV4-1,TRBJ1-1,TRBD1,TGCGCCAGCAGCCAAGCGTGGACAGGGACTCAGAACACTGAAGCTTTCTTT,CASSQAWTGTQNTEAFF
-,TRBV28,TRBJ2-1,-,TGTGCCAGCTGCGGCCAGCGGGAGCAGTTCTTC,CASCGQREQFF
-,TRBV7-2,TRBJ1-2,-,TGTGCCAGCAGCTTAAGGGGTACCAATAGGGGGAAGGGTGGCTACACCTTC,CASSLRGTNRGKGGYTF
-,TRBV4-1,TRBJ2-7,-,TGCGCCAGCAGCCAAGAGTCGGGAGCCTACGAGCAGTACTTC,CASSQESGAYEQYF
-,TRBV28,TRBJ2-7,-,TGTGCCAGGACAGGTTACTACGAGCAGTACTTC,CARTGYYEQYF
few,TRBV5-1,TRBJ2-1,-,TGCGCCAGCAGCTTGGTGTCCGGGGATGAGCAGTTCTTC,CASSLVSGDEQFF
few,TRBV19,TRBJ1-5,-,TGTGCCAGTAGTATAGGCCCCGTAGGCAATCAGCCCCAGCATTTT,CASSIGPVGNQPQHF
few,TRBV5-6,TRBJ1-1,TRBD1,TGTGCCAGCAGCTTGAGGAGGACAGGGCGAAAGGGCGCTGAAGCTTTCTTT,CASSLRRTGRKGAEAFF
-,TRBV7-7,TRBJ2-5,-,TGTGCTAGCAGCTTGCTCCGGGACGGGGGGACCCAGTACTTC,CASSLLRDGGTQYF
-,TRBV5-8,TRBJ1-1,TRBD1,TGTGCCAGCAGGCCAGACAGGGGAAATCGGAACACTGAAGCTTTCTTT,CASRPDRGNRNTEAFF
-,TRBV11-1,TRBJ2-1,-,TGTGCCAGCAGCTTAGGGCAGGGGTCCTACAATGAGCAGTTCTTC,CASSLGQGSYNEQFF
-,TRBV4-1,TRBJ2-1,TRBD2,TGCGCCAGCAGCCCCCGACTAGCGGGGAACTATTACAATGAGCAGTTCTTC,CASSPRLAGNYYNEQFF
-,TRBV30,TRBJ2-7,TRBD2,TGTGCCTGGAGTGTATATGATTGGACCGCCGGAGGGAGGGCCGGGTACGAGCAGTACTTC,CAWSVYDWTAGGRAGYEQYF